The 20 T cell receptor beta chains below come from one sample, sequenced in a study of shared clonotypes between healthy human individuals. Clones were read by immunoSEQ multiplex PCR, and TCRdb kept only the in-frame ones, dropping some. The sample yields some 2,500,000 clones, just under 95% seen once. Sequencing was done on a sample of naive CD4+ T cells from PBMCs. Subset reported: CD45RA+ positively selected. Receptors were obtained from a man aged 18 to 30 in good health. Some clones in this sample may be carry-over from other donors' samples.

This clone was seen only a few times. The genes are TRBV2 and TRBJ1-2; possible D gene TRBD1, 5 bases. There are 14 residues in the CDR3. Trimming cost V 6 bases and J 4 bases, with 15 bases left between them. Germline CDR1 reads SNHLY; CDR2 reads FYNNEI. DNA for the CDR3: TGTGCCAGCAGAAGAGAAAGGGGTGCCTATGGCTACACCTTC. This translates into CASRRERGAYGYTF.

The chain couples TRBV28 to TRBJ1-1; TRBD1 might be the D (5 bases). CDR1 and CDR2 (germline): MDHEN, SYDVKM. Deletions cut 7 bases from V and 2 bases from J, with 11 bases between. The CDR3 is 13 amino acids. In DNA form, the CDR3 reads TGTGCCAGCACGGCAGGGCTTAACACTGAAGCTTTCTTT. It codes for CASTAGLNTEAFF.

V usage is TRBV7-2 and J usage is TRBJ2-7; D is perhaps TRBD1 (6 bases). The V end was cut by 4 bases, the J end by 5 bases, with 21 bases between. The CDR3 is 16 amino acids. Germline lookup yields CDR1 SGHTA and CDR2 FQGNSA. The CDR3 DNA reads TGTGCCAGCAGCTGGACAGCCTCCATACGATTAGACGAGCAGTACTTC. It is translated as CASSWTASIRLDEQYF.

The V call is TRBV28, the J call TRBJ1-2; possible D gene TRBD1, 5 bases. CDR3 length: 12 residues. The germline V and J ends were trimmed by 5 bases and 8 bases, with 12 bases remaining between them. Germline CDR1 reads MDHEN; CDR2 reads SYDVKM. Here the CDR3 reads CASSGEGLGYTF. CDR3 sequence (DNA): TGTGCCAGCAGTGGTGAGGGGCTCGGCTACACCTTC.

The V call is TRBV2, the J call TRBJ1-2; TRBD1 aligns across 8 bases. The CDR3 length is 14 residues. V was pared by 6 bases and J by 6 bases, with 9 bases of the junction left unmatched. From germline, CDR1 is SNHLY and CDR2 FYNNEI. The CDR3 DNA reads TGTGCCAGCAGGGTCTCATGGACAGGGAATGGCTACACCTTC. Translating gives CASRVSWTGNGYTF.

The chain employs TRBV30 and TRBJ2-1, with D perhaps matching TRBD1 or TRBD2 (5 bases each). V was clipped by 0 bases and J by 2 bases, with 11 bases between them. Germline CDR1 and CDR2: GTSNPN and SVGIG (reference sequence). CDR3 length: 15 amino acids. DNA of the CDR3: TGTGCCTGGAGTGTTGGGACCCCGACCTACAATGAGCAGTTCTTC. Translated: CAWSVGTPTYNEQFF.

Points on this clone: Other nucleotide sequences in the sample specify the same CDR3. The rearrangement links TRBV28 to TRBJ1-5, with 10 bases matching TRBD1. The CDR3 covers 16 residues. Germline V gene lookup returns CDR1 MDHEN and CDR2 SYDVKM. J gave up 1 base and V 4 bases, and 4 bases lay outside the gene matches. Written as DNA, the CDR3 is TGTGCCAGCAGTTCCCCGGGACAGGGGAGCAATCAGCCCCAGCATTTT. It codes for CASSSPGQGSNQPQHF.

CDR3: CATGAGNTIYF. CDR3 nucleotides: TGTGCCACGGGAGCTGGAAACACCATATATTTT. The chain joins TRBV6-1 to TRBJ1-3; D unresolved. V was shortened by 10 bases and J by 2 bases, with 6 bases between the two germline ends. CDR3 size: 11 residues. In germline, CDR1 is MNHNS, CDR2 SASEGT.

J is TRBJ2-1 and V is TRBV5-1; TRBD2 might be the D (5 bases). The germline V gene encodes CDR1 SGHRS and CDR2 YFSETQ. The CDR3 runs 16 residues. V lost 4 bases to trimming and J lost 12 bases, with 26 bases between them. The CDR3 sequence: CASSRGGLGFYDGQFF. CDR3 in DNA: TGCGCCAGCAGCCGGGGTGGGTTGGGTTTCTACGATGGGCAGTTCTTC.

This clone appeared a few times. The J gene is TRBJ1-1, the V gene TRBV25-1; 8 positions match TRBD1. CDR3 length: 14 amino acids. The germline V gene has CDR1 MGHDK and CDR2 SYGVNS. V shed 7 bases, J shed 3 bases, and the junction held 7 bases outside the gene matches. CDR3 protein: CASKHGQGDTEAFF. CDR3 coding DNA: TGTGCCAGCAAACACGGACAGGGTGACACTGAAGCTTTCTTT.

A few counts support this clone. The chain combines TRBV10-3 with TRBJ1-1; D not resolved. The CDR3 has 13 residues. The germline V gene has CDR1 ENHRY and CDR2 SYGVKD. V lost 8 bases to trimming and J lost 3 bases, with 13 bases between them. The CDR3 region is CAIGPREDTEAFF. The CDR3 bases are TGTGCCATCGGACCCAGAGAGGACACTGAAGCTTTCTTT.

With respect to this clone: Other DNA sequences in this sample translate to the same CDR3. The chain is built from TRBV9 and TRBJ2-7; TRBD2 is a possible D gene (6 bases). V was trimmed by 0 bases and J by 0 bases, leaving 10 bases between them. CDR1 and CDR2 (germline): SGDLS, YYNGEE. The CDR3 runs 15 residues. The CDR3 protein is CASSVGAGSSYEQYF. The CDR3 coding sequence is TGTGCCAGCAGCGTAGGGGCGGGATCCTCCTACGAGCAGTACTTC.

V and J are TRBV4-1 and TRBJ1-5; D is possibly TRBD1 (5 bases). Germline V gives CDR1 MGHRA, CDR2 YSYEKL. The V end lost 0 bases, the J end lost 5 bases, and 11 bases lay between the germline ends. The CDR3 spans 15 residues. The CDR3 loop is CASSQDPTAYQPQHF. CDR3 DNA sequence: TGCGCCAGCAGCCAAGATCCGACAGCTTATCAGCCCCAGCATTTT.

The rearrangement joins TRBV29-1 to TRBJ2-1; D is unclear. The CDR3 contains 13 residues. CDR1 and CDR2 from the germline V gene are SQVTM and ANQGSEA. The V end lost 6 bases, the J end lost 0 bases, and 9 bases lay between the germline ends. As DNA, the CDR3 is TGCAGCGTGAGAAAAAGCTCCTACAATGAGCAGTTCTTC. Encoded protein: CSVRKSSYNEQFF.

This chain joins TRBV4-1 and TRBJ2-2; 7 nucleotides match TRBD2. The CDR3 extends over 17 amino acids. Germline loops: CDR1 MGHRA, CDR2 YSYEKL. Trimming cost V 1 base and J 7 bases; bases outside gene matches: 12. CDR3: CASSQAPWRERGGELFF. In DNA, the CDR3 is TGCGCCAGCAGCCAAGCCCCTTGGCGGGAGCGGGGCGGGGAGCTGTTTTTT.

V and J are TRBV5-1 and TRBJ2-5; D possibly corresponds to TRBD2 (6 bases). Germline CDR1 and CDR2: SGHRS and YFSETQ. V lost 5 bases and J lost 0, with 11 bases in between. The CDR3 has 14 residues. CDR3 nucleotides: TGCGCCAGCAGAGGGAGGACTTACCAAGAGACCCAGTACTTC. Protein: CASRGRTYQETQYF.

This chain connects TRBV6-1 to TRBJ2-3; the D gene is possibly TRBD2 (5 bases). The CDR3 length is 13 residues. Trimming removed 4 bases from V and 6 bases from J, with 11 bases in between. Germline CDR1 MNHNS, CDR2 SASEGT. The CDR3 here is CASSALRGDTQYF. As DNA, the CDR3 is TGTGCCAGCAGTGCCCTTAGAGGGGATACGCAGTATTTT.

In nucleotides, the CDR3 is TGTGCCAGCAGTTTTGGGACAGGGGGCAGGAACACTGAAGCTTTCTTT. The encoded protein is CASSFGTGGRNTEAFF. The chain couples TRBV27 to TRBJ1-1, with 12 bases lining up with TRBD1. CDR1 MNHEY and CDR2 SMNVEV come from the germline V gene (reference sequence). The CDR3 runs to 16 residues. J was trimmed by 1 base and V by 3 bases; bases with no gene match: 3.

The V gene is TRBV19, the J gene TRBJ1-5; the D is unclear. The CDR3 has 13 residues. V was clipped by 3 bases and J by 9 bases, with 12 bases between them. Germline values: CDR1 LNHDA, CDR2 SQIVND (reference sequence). In DNA, the CDR3 is TGTGCCAGTAGTATCGGGGATTCGGGGCCCCAGCATTTT. Residues: CASSIGDSGPQHF. Full variable domain (rest looked up from reference TRBV19 and TRBJ1-5): DGGITQSPKYLFRKEGQNVTLSCEQNLNHDAMYWYRQDPGQGLRLIYYSQIVNDFQKGDIAEGYSVSREKKESFPLTVTSAQKNPTAFYLCASSIGDSGPQHFGDGTRLSIL.

This clone was recorded a few times. This specimen includes other DNA sequences encoding the same CDR3. J is TRBJ1-5 and V is TRBV28, with D possibly being TRBD1 (6 bases). Germline V gene lookup returns CDR1 MDHEN and CDR2 SYDVKM. Between the trimmed V and J ends, which lost 6 bases and 6 bases, there was a span of 9 bases. The CDR3 consists of 12 residues. The CDR3 sequence: CASSSGVQPQHF. Here the CDR3 DNA reads TGTGCCAGCAGCTCAGGGGTTCAGCCCCAGCATTTT.